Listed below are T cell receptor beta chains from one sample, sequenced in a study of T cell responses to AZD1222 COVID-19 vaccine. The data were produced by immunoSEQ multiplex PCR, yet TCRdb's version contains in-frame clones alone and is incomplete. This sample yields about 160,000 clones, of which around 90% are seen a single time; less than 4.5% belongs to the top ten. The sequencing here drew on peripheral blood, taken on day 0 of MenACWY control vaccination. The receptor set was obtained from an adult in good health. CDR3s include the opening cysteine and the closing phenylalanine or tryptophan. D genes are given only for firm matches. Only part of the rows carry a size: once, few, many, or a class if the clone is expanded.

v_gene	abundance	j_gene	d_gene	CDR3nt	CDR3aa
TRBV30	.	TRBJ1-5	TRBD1	TGTGCCTGGAGTTCGGGACAGGGTCCCCAGCCCCAGCATTTT	CAWSSGQGPQPQHF
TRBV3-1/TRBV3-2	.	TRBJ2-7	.	TGTGCCAGCAAAGCACCGGGGGACGCCTACGAGCAGTACTTC	CASKAPGDAYEQYF
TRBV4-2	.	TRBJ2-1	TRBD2	TGTGCCAGCAGCCAAGAGAGGACTAGCTTTGAGCAGTTCTTC	CASSQERTSFEQFF
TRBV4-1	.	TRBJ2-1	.	TGCGCCAGCAGCCAAGAGTTCGTAGGTGAGCAGTTCTTC	CASSQEFVGEQFF
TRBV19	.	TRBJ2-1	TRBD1	TGTGCCAGTAGCCGACAGGGGGCAGGGAGTGTTGAGCAGTTCTTC	CASSRQGAGSVEQFF
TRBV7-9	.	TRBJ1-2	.	TGTGCCAGCAGCTTAAGTGGGCGGGGACTCTATGGCTACACCTTC	CASSLSGRGLYGYTF
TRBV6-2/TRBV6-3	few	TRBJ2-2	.	TGTGCCAGCAGTTTATTGGGGCTCCAGAACACCGGGGAGCTGTTTTTT	CASSLLGLQNTGELFF
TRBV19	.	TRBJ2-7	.	TGTGCCAGTAGTATAGTTCACCATAACTACGAGCAGTACTTC	CASSIVHHNYEQYF
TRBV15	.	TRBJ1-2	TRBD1	TGTGCCACCAGCAGACAACAAGGACAGGGCTTCTATGGCTACACCTTC	CATSRQQGQGFYGYTF
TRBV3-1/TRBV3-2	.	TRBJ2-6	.	TGTGCCAGCAGCAAACTCAGGGCGCTCTCTGGGGCCAACGTCCTGACTTTC	CASSKLRALSGANVLTF
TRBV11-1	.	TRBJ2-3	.	TGTGCCAGCAGCTCGGAGGGGCAGGACTCGGATACGCAGTATTTT	CASSSEGQDSDTQYF
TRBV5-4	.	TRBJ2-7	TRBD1	TGTGCCAGCAGCTTGGACAGGGGCGAGCAGTACTTC	CASSLDRGEQYF
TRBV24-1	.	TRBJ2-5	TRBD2	TGTGCCACCAGTGGGGGGGGACTAGCGGAAGAGACCCAGTACTTC	CATSGGGLAEETQYF
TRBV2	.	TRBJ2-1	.	TGTGCCAACCGCCTAGAGGCCTCCTACAATGAGCAGTTCTTC	CANRLEASYNEQFF
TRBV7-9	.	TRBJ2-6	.	TGTGCCAGCAGCTTTGGTTCCTCTGGGGCCAACGTCCTGACTTTC	CASSFGSSGANVLTF
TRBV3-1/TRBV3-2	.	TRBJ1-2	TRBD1	TGTGCCAGCAGCCAAGGGGACAGGGGAGCTAACTATGGCTACACCTTC	CASSQGDRGANYGYTF
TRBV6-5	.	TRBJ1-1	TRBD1	TGTGCCAGCAGTTACGGACAGGGGAACACTGAAGCTTTCTTT	CASSYGQGNTEAFF
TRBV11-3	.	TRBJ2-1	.	TGTGCCAGCAGCAGAGACTACTACAATGAGCAGTTCTTC	CASSRDYYNEQFF
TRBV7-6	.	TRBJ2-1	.	TGTGCCAGCAGCTCGTTGGGAGTCACTGAGCAGTTCTTC	CASSSLGVTEQFF
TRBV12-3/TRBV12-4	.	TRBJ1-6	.	TGTGCCAGCAGTCGTGAGGGATCACCCCTCCACTTT	CASSREGSPLHF
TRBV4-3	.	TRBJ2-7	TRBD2	TGCGCCAGCAGCCAAGATCTAGCGGGAGCCCCCTACGAGCAGTACTTC	CASSQDLAGAPYEQYF
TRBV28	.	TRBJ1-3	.	TGTGCCAGCAGGAACGCTGGAAACACCATATATTTT	CASRNAGNTIYF
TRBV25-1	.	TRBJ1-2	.	TGTGCCAGCAGTGAAGTTCAGGGTACGGGAGGAAAAAACTATGGCTACACCTTC	CASSEVQGTGGKNYGYTF
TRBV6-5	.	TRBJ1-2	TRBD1	TGTGCCAGCAGTTCCGACAGGGGAAATGGCTACACCTTC	CASSSDRGNGYTF
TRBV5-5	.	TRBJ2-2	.	TGTGCCAGCAGCTTGCCTAAGACGAACACCGGGGAGCTGTTTTTT	CASSLPKTNTGELFF
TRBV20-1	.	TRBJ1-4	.	TGCAGTGCTAGTTCCCCAGGTGAAAAACTGTTTTTT	CSASSPGEKLFF
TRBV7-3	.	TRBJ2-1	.	TGTGCCAGCAGCCCGGGTATGGTAAACAATGAGCAGTTCTTC	CASSPGMVNNEQFF
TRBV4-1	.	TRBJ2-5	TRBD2	TGCGCCAGCAGCCGAACACTAGCGGTACAAGAGACCCAGTACTTC	CASSRTLAVQETQYF
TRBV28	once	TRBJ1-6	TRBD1	TGTGCCAGCAGTTTAGCCCCCCGGGACAGGGCTAGCTCCTATAATTCACCCCTCCACTTT	CASSLAPRDRASSYNSPLHF
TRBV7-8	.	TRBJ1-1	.	TGTGCCAGCAGAAAAGGGGGGAACACTGAAGCTTTCTTT	CASRKGGNTEAFF
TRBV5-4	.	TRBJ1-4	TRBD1	TGTGCCAGCAGCTCCCCGACAGGGGGTCAGGATGAAAAACTGTTTTTT	CASSSPTGGQDEKLFF
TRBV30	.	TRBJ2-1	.	TGTGCCTGGATGGAGTCCTACAATGAGCAGTTCTTC	CAWMESYNEQFF
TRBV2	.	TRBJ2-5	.	TGTGCCAGTAACGGGCCGACCCAGTACTTC	CASNGPTQYF
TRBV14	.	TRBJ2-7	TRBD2	TGTGCCAGCAGCCAATTGCCTAGCGGGAGTCGCGAGCAGTACTTC	CASSQLPSGSREQYF
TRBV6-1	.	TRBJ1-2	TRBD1	TGTGCCAGCAGTCCCACGACAGGGGGCAATGACTACACCTTC	CASSPTTGGNDYTF